These 8 T cell receptor beta chains originate from one sample sequenced in a study of cytomegalovirus exposure and HLA in healthy donors. Measured with immunoSEQ multiplex PCR; TCRdb has only the in-frame clones, and not every one. Of around 190,000 clones listed, about 82% are singletons. Sequenced: PBMCs. The receptor source for this set is a woman between 18 and 30 years old in good health and CMV-seronegative.

This chain joins TRBV11-1 and TRBJ1-1, with D unclear. Trimming cost V 5 bases and J 3 bases, with 10 bases left between them. The length of the CDR3 is 13 residues. Germline V gene lookup returns CDR1 SGHAT and CDR2 FQDESV (reference sequence). The CDR3 DNA is TGTGCCAGCAGCAAAGAGGTGGACACTGAAGCTTTCTTT. The encoded protein is CASSKEVDTEAFF.

The genes are TRBV5-6 and TRBJ1-1, with D possibly matching TRBD1 (6 bases). From germline, CDR1 is SGHDT and CDR2 YYEEEE. V was clipped by 4 bases and J by 3 bases, with 25 bases between them. This CDR3 spans 18 amino acids. The CDR3 loop reads CASSPFGGGRGPDTEAFF. The CDR3 region has the DNA TGTGCCAGCAGCCCCTTTGGCGGGGGCCGAGGCCCTGACACTGAAGCTTTCTTT.

The chain links TRBV30 to TRBJ1-1, with a tentative D call TRBD1 (5 bases). Germline assignment: CDR1 GTSNPN and CDR2 SVGIG (reference sequence). Trimming took 3 bases from V and 0 from J, leaving 14 bases between them. There are 15 residues in the CDR3. In DNA, the CDR3 is TGTGCCTGGAGCCCAGGGAAAGTGGTGAACACTGAAGCTTTCTTT. Its translation: CAWSPGKVVNTEAFF.

This clone has a single count. The V and J genes are TRBV7-8 and TRBJ1-5; maybe TRBD1 (6 bases). V gave up 5 bases and J gave up 0 bases, with 17 bases separating them. The CDR3 is made up of 17 amino acids. Germline CDR1 reads SGHVS; CDR2 reads FQNEAQ. CDR3 in amino acids: CASSTRGTLLSNQPQHF. The CDR3 coding sequence is TGTGCCAGCAGCACTAGGGGGACACTGCTTAGCAATCAGCCCCAGCATTTT.

This clone was picked up a small number of times. V is TRBV29-1 and J is TRBJ1-4; TRBD1 aligns across 8 bases. The J segment lost 7 bases and the V segment lost 7 bases, leaving 8 bases of the junction unmatched. CDR1 is SQVTM and CDR2 is ANQGSEA in the germline V gene. CDR3 size: 13 residues. CDR3 DNA sequence: TGCAGCGCCGGGACAGGAGGCATTGAAAAACTGTTTTTT. Translating it yields CSAGTGGIEKLFF.

The chain carries TRBV5-1 and TRBJ2-3; a weak D match, TRBD2 (6 bases). The CDR3 consists of 16 residues. The germline V gene has CDR1 SGHRS and CDR2 YFSETQ. Between the trimmed V and J ends, which lost 0 bases and 6 bases, there was a span of 17 bases. The DNA for the CDR3 is TGCGCCAGCAGCTTGGAGGGACTTCAGGTTGGGGATACGCAGTATTTT. Encoded protein: CASSLEGLQVGDTQYF. Looking up the rest from reference TRBV5-1 and TRBJ2-3 gives the full variable domain: KAGVTQTPRYLIKTRGQQVTLSCSPISGHRSVSWYQQTPGQGLQFLFEYFSETQRNKGNFPGRFSGRQFSNSRSEMNVSTLELGDSALYLCASSLEGLQVGDTQYFGPGTRLTVL.

The chain is built from TRBV7-8 and TRBJ2-1; no firm D call. CDR3 length: 11 residues. Per the germline V gene, CDR1 is SGHVS and CDR2 is FQNEAQ. V was pared by 2 bases and J by 7 bases, with 3 bases between. For the CDR3, the DNA is TGTGCCAGCAGCTTAACAAATGAGCAGTTCTTC. This gives the protein CASSLTNEQFF.

The chain is built from TRBV2 and TRBJ1-1; maybe TRBD1 (5 bases). The CDR3 sequence is 15 residues long. CDR1 and CDR2 (germline): SNHLY, FYNNEI. The germline V and J ends were trimmed by 2 bases and 1 base, with 11 bases remaining between them. In DNA, the CDR3 is TGTGCCAGCAGTGAACAAACAGGCGCGAACACTGAAGCTTTCTTT. Protein: CASSEQTGANTEAFF.